This T cell receptor (beta chain) was documented in a study of T cells in Graves' hyperthyroidism and ophthalmopathy. Study-level results: Most expanded thyroid clonotypes above 0.001 also appeared in blood.

Using RNA transcripts as the source, TCR beta CDR3 regions were amplified. The TCR CDR3 was amplified in a first-round RT-PCR using the HTBI primer set. TCRdb re-analysed the multiplex PCR reads in MiXCR, keeping a single row per CDR3 protein. Here the sample spans over 150,000 distinct CDR3 sequences, around 15% being singletons. Germline V CDR1 and CDR2: SNHLY, FYNNEI. The germline V and J ends were trimmed by 4 bases and 5 bases, with 13 bases remaining between them. CDR3 length equals 14 residues. As for this clonotype: Its antigen is unidentified.

The sample comprised blood. This TCR came from a woman between 45 and 65 years old with Graves' hyperthyroidism. The rearrangement joins TRBV2 to TRBJ2-3, with D tentatively TRBD2 (6 bases). CDR3 loop: CASSVTSKGDTQYF. The CDR3 DNA reads as TGTGCCAGCAGTGTTACTAGCAAAGGAGATACGCAGTATTTT. Full variable domain (missing parts from reference TRBV2 and TRBJ2-3): EPEVTQTPSHQVTQMGQEVILRCVPISNHLYFYWYRQILGQKVEFLVSFYNNEISEKSEIFDDQFSVERPDGSNFTLKIRSTKLEDSAMYFCASSVTSKGDTQYFGPGTRLTVL.